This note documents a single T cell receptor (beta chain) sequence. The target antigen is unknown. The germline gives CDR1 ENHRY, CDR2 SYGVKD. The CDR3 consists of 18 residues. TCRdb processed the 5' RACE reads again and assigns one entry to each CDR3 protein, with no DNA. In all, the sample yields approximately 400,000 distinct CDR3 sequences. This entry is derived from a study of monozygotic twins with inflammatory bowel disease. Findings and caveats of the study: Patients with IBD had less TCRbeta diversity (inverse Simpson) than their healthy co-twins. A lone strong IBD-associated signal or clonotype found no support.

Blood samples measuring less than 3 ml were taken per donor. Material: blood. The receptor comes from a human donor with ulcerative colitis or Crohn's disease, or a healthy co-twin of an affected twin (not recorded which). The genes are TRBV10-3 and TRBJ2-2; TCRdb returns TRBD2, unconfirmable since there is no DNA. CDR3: CAISASLAGGPSTGELFF.